This TCR beta chain was found in a study of cytomegalovirus exposure and HLA in healthy donors. The repertoire was sequenced with immunoSEQ multiplex PCR; TCRdb's copy has only in-frame clones and lacks some. The table lists about 360,000 clones, roughly 88% of them singletons. Trimming removed 1 base at V and 0 bases at J, with 19 bases between. The germline CDR1 and CDR2 sequences are SNHLY and FYNNEI. This CDR3 has 19 amino acids. Comment on this clone: Its specificity is unknown.

Study-level points and caveats: It was confirmed in vitro that a few of the CMV-associated chains were specific for CMV antigens. Among TCR sequences, most were rare, though some public TCRs appeared in many donors. Diagnosis of cytomegalovirus status made by the classifier reportedly showed high specificity and sensitivity.

The sequence was collected from a woman under 30 in good health and CMV-seronegative. J is TRBJ2-1 and V is TRBV2; D may be TRBD1 (5 bases). The sample taken for sequencing was PBMCs. CDR3 loop: CASSEGQYKGKLSYNEQFF. The CDR3 DNA reads as TGTGCCAGCAGTGAAGGGCAGTACAAGGGGAAACTCTCCTACAATGAGCAGTTCTTC. The full variable domain, in which reference TRBV2 and TRBJ2-1 provide the parts outside the CDR3, is EPEVTQTPSHQVTQMGQEVILRCVPISNHLYFYWYRQILGQKVEFLVSFYNNEISEKSEIFDDQFSVERPDGSNFTLKIRSTKLEDSAMYFCASSEGQYKGKLSYNEQFFGPGTRLTVL.